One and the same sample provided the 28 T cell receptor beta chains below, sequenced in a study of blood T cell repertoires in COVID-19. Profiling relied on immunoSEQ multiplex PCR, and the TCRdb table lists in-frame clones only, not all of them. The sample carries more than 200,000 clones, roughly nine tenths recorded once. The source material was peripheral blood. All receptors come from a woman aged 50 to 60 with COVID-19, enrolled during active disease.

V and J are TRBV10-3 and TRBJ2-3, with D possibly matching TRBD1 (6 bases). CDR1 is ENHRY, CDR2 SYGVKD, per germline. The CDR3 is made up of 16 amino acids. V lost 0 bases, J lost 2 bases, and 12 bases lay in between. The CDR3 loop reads CAISESGRDITDTQYF. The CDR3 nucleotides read TGTGCCATCAGTGAGTCGGGCAGGGACATCACAGATACGCAGTATTTT.

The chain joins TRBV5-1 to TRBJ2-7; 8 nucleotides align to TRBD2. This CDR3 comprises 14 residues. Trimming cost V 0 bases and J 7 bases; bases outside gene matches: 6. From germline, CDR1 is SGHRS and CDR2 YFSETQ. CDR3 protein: CASSLGGLGGEQYV. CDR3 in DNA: TGCGCCAGCAGCTTGGGGGGACTAGGAGGGGAGCAGTACGTC.

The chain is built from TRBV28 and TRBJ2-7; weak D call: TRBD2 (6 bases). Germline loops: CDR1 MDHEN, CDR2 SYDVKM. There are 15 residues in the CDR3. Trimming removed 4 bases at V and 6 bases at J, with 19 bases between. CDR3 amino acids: CASSSLDRRRGEQYF. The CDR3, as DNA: TGTGCCAGCAGTTCCTTAGACAGACGGCGGGGCGAGCAGTACTTC.

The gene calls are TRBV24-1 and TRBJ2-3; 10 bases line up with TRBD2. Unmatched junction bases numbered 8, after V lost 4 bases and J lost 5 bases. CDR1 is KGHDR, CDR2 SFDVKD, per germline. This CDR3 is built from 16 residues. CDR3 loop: CATSDPTSGVRDTQYF. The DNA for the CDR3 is TGTGCCACCAGTGACCCAACTAGCGGGGTGAGAGATACGCAGTATTTT.

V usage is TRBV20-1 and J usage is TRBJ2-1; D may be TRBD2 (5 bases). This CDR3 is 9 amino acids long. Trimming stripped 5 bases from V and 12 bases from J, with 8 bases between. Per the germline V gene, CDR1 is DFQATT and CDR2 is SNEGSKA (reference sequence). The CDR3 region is CSAGSRQFF. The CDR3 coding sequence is TGCAGTGCTGGGAGTCGGCAGTTCTTC.

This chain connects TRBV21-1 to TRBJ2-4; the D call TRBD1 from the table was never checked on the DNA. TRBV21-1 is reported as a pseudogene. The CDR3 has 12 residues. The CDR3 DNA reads TGTGCCAGCAGCAACAGGGCGGCCATTCAGTACTTC. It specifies CASSNRAAIQYF.

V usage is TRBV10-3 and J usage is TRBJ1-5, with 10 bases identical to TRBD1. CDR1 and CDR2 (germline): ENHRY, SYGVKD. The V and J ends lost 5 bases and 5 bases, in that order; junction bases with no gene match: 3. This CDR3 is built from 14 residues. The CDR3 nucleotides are TGTGCCATCAGTACCGGGACAGGGGATCAGCCCCAGCATTTT. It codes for CAISTGTGDQPQHF.

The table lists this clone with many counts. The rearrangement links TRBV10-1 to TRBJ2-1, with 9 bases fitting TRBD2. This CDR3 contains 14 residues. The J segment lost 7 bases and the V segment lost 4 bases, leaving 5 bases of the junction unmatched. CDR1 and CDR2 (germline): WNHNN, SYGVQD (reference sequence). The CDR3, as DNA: TGCGCCAGCAGTGGTTCTAGCGGGGAAAATGAGCAGTTCTTC. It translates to CASSGSSGENEQFF.

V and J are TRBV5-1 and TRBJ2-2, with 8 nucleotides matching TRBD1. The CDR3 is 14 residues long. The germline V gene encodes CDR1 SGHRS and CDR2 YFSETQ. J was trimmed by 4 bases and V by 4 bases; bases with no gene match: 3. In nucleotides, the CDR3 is TGCGCCAGCAGCCGCGACAGGGGCACCGGGGAGCTGTTTTTT. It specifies CASSRDRGTGELFF.

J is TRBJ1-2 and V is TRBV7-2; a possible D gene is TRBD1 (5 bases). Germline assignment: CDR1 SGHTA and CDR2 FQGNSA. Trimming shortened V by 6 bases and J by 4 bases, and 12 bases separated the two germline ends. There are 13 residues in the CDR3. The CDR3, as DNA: TGTGCCAGCAGAGGGGACTTCGGCTATGGCTACACCTTC. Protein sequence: CASRGDFGYGYTF.

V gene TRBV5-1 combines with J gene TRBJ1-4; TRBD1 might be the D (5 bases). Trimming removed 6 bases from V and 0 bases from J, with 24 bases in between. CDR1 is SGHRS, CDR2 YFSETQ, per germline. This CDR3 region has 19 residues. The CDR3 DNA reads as TGCGCCAGCACTCTGGGAGGGGAAATTTCTAAAGCAACTAATGAAAAACTGTTTTTT. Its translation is CASTLGGEISKATNEKLFF.

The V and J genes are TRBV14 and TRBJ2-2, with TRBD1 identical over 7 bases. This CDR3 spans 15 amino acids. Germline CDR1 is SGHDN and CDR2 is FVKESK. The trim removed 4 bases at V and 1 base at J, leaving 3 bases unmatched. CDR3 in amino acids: CASSPRQGNTGELFF. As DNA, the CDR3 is TGTGCCAGCAGCCCCCGACAGGGGAACACCGGGGAGCTGTTTTTT.

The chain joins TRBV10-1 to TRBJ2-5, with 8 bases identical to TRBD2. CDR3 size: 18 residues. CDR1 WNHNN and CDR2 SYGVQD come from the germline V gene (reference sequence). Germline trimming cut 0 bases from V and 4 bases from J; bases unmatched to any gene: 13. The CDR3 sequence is CASSESNPLAGLGETQYF. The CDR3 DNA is TGCGCCAGCAGTGAGTCGAACCCTTTAGCGGGGCTGGGAGAGACCCAGTACTTC.

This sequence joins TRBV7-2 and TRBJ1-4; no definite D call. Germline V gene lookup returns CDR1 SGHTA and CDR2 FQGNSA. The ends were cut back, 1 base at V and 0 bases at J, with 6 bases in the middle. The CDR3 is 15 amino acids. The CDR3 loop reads CASSLVTATNEKLFF. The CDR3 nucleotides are TGTGCCAGCAGCTTAGTGACTGCAACTAATGAAAAACTGTTTTTT.

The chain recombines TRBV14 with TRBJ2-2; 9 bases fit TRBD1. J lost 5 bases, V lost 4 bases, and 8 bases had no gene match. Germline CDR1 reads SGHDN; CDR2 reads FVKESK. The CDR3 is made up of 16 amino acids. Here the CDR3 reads CASSLYRGQGTGELFF. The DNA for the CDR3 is TGTGCCAGCAGCCTATACAGGGGGCAGGGAACCGGGGAGCTGTTTTTT.

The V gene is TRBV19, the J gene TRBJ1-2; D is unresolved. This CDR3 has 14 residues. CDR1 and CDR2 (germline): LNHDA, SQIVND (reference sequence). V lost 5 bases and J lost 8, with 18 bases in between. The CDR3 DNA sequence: TGTGCCAGTAGTCTAAACGCCCGGTCCTTCGGCTACACCTTC. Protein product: CASSLNARSFGYTF.

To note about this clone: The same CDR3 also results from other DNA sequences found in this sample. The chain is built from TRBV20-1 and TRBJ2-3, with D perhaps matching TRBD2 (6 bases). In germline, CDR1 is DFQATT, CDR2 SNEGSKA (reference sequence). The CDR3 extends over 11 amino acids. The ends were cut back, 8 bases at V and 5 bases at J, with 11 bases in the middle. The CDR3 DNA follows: TGCAGTCCGGACGGGGGAGATACGCAGTATTTT. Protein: CSPDGGDTQYF.

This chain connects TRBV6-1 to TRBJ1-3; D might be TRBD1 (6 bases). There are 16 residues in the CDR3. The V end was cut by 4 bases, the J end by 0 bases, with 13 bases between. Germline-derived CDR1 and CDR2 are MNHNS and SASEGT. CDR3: CASSAMDSYSGNTIYF. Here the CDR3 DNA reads TGTGCCAGCAGTGCCATGGACAGTTACTCTGGAAACACCATATATTTT.

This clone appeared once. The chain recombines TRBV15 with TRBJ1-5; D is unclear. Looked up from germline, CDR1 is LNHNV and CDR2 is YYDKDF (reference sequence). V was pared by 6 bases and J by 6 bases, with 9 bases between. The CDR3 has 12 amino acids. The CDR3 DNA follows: TGTGCCACCAGGTTTCCGGGTCAGCCCCAGCATTTT. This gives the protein CATRFPGQPQHF.

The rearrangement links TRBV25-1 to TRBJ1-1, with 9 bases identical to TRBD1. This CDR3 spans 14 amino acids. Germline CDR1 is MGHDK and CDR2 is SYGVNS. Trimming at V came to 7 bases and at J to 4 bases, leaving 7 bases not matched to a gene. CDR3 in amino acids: CASTHRGLATEAFF. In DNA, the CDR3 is TGTGCCAGCACCCACAGGGGGCTGGCCACTGAAGCTTTCTTT.

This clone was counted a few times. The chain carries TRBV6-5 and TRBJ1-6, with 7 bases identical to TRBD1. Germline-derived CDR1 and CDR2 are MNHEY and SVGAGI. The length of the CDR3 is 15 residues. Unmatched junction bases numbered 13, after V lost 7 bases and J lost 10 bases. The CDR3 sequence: CASTLRGTDGSPLHF. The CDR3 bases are TGTGCCAGCACCCTACGGGGGACAGACGGCTCACCCCTCCACTTT.

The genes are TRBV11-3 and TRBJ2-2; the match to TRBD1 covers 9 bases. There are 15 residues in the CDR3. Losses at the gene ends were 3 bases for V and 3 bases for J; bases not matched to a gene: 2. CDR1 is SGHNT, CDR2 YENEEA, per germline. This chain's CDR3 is CASSLGQGDTGELFF. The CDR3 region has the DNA TGTGCCAGCAGCTTGGGACAGGGCGACACCGGGGAGCTGTTTTTT.

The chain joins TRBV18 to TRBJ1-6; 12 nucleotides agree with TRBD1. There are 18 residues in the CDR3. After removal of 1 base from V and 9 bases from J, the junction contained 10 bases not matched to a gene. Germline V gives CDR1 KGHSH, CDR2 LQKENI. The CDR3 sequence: CASSPLTGTGGAGSPLHF. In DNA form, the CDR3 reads TGTGCCAGCTCACCACTCACCGGGACAGGGGGCGCGGGTTCACCCCTCCACTTT.

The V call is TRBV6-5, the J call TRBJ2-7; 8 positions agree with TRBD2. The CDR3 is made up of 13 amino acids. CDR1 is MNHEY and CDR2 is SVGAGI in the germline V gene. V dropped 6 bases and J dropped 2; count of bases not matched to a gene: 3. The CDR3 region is CASRVAGTYEQYF. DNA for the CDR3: TGTGCCAGCAGGGTAGCGGGGACCTACGAGCAGTACTTC.

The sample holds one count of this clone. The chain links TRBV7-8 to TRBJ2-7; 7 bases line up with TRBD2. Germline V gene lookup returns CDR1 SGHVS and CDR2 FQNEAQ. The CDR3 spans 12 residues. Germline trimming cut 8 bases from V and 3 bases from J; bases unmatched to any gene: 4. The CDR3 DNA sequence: TGTGCCAGCTCGGGGGGTGTCTACGAGCAGTACTTC. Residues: CASSGGVYEQYF.

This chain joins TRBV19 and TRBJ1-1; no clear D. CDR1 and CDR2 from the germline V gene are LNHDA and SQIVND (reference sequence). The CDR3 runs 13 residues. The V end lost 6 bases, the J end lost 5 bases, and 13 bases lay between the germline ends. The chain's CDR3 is CASSTDLATEAFF. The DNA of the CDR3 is TGTGCCAGTAGCACGGATTTAGCGACTGAAGCTTTCTTT.

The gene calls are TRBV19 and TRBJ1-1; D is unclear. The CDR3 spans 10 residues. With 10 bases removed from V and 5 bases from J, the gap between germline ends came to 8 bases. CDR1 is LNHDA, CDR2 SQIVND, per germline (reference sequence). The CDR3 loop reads CATLSTEAFF. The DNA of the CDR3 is TGTGCCACCCTCTCGACTGAAGCTTTCTTT. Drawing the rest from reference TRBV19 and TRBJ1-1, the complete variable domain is DGGITQSPKYLFRKEGQNVTLSCEQNLNHDAMYWYRQDPGQGLRLIYYSQIVNDFQKGDIAEGYSVSREKKESFPLTVTSAQKNPTAFYLCATLSTEAFFGQGTRLTVV.

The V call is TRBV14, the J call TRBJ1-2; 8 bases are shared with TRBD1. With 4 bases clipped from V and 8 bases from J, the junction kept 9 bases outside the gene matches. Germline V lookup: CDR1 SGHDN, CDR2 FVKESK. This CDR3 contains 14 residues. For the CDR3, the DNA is TGTGCCAGCAGCCGACAGGGGCCCCTAGAGGGCTACACCTTC. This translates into CASSRQGPLEGYTF. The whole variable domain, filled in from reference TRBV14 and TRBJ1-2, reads EAGVTQFPSHSVIEKGQTVTLRCDPISGHDNLYWYRRVMGKEIKFLLHFVKESKQDESGMPNNRFLAERTGGTYSTLKVQPAELEDSGVYFCASSRQGPLEGYTFGSGTRLTVV.